The 17 T cell receptor beta chains below were found in one sample sequenced in a study of T cell changes during pregnancy in multiple sclerosis (dated by TCRdb to about 2019). Receptor amplification or capture employed the immunoSEQ multiplex PCR assay. TCRdb mirrors the immuneACCESS table, restricted to in-frame sequences. Some clones are absent from its copies; in checked studies, under half trace to an unresolved V gene, and the reason for the others is unknown. Present in this sample are more than 45,000 clones, 92% of which were seen just once. Jointly, the top ten make up 0.6% to 0.7% of the sample. The sample here was CD4+ T cells from peripheral blood mononuclear cells, taken after pregnancy. All receptors derive from a female donor with multiple sclerosis, enrolled in a pregnancy study.

The chain couples TRBV7-2 to TRBJ2-5; D call uncertain. Germline loops: CDR1 SGHTA, CDR2 FQGNSA. The CDR3 is made up of 17 amino acids. Between the trimmed V and J ends, which lost 1 base and 2 bases, there was a span of 17 bases. This chain's CDR3 is CASSLGRRARLQETQYF. The CDR3 region has the DNA TGTGCCAGCAGCTTAGGTAGGCGAGCGCGCTTACAAGAGACCCAGTACTTC.

The rearrangement uses TRBV7-9 and TRBJ1-2; no reliable D call. V lost 5 bases to trimming and J lost 2 bases, with 15 bases between them. The germline V gene encodes CDR1 SEHNR and CDR2 FQNEAQ (reference sequence). The CDR3 contains 15 residues. The CDR3 bases are TGTGCCAGCAGCCGCCGGGTAGAATTAAACTATGGCTACACCTTC. It translates to CASSRRVELNYGYTF.

The V and J genes are TRBV6-6 and TRBJ2-7; 11 nucleotides agree with TRBD1. The CDR3 is made up of 14 amino acids. Germline V gives CDR1 MNHNY, CDR2 SVGAGI (reference sequence). V dropped 5 bases and J dropped 7; count of bases not matched to a gene: 7. The CDR3 loop is CASSRLGTGGEQYF. For the CDR3, the DNA is TGTGCCAGCAGTCGCCTGGGGACAGGGGGTGAGCAGTACTTC.

This chain joins TRBV7-2 and TRBJ2-7, with 8 bases fitting TRBD2. This CDR3 has 13 residues. Germline lookup yields CDR1 SGHTA and CDR2 FQGNSA. J gave up 4 bases and V 2 bases, and 1 base lay outside the gene matches. CDR3 bases: TGTGCCAGCAGCTTAACGGGGGGGTACGAGCAGTACTTC. This codes for CASSLTGGYEQYF.

CDR3 protein: CSGGGGNNEQYF. CDR3 coding DNA: TGCAGCGGGGGTGGGGGGAACAACGAGCAGTACTTC. The chain employs TRBV29-1 and TRBJ2-7; D may be TRBD2 (6 bases). The CDR3 totals 12 residues. V was trimmed by 7 bases and J by 5 bases, leaving 15 bases between them. CDR1 is SQVTM, CDR2 ANQGSEA, per germline.

This rearrangement joins TRBV11-2 to TRBJ1-1; tentatively, D is TRBD1 (6 bases). Trimming took off 1 base at V and 6 bases at J, with 12 bases between the two ends. This CDR3 is built from 14 residues. Germline values: CDR1 SGHAT, CDR2 FQNNGV. The CDR3 protein is CASSLVTGYAEAFF. The CDR3 DNA sequence: TGTGCCAGCAGCTTAGTCACAGGGTACGCTGAAGCTTTCTTT.

V is TRBV4-1 and J is TRBJ2-5; no reliable D call. V lost 1 base and J 4 bases, leaving 10 bases between the germline ends. The CDR3 runs 14 residues. Germline assignment: CDR1 MGHRA and CDR2 YSYEKL. CDR3 bases: TGCGCCAGCAGCCAAGTCACAGCCTCAGAGACCCAGTACTTC. This sequence encodes CASSQVTASETQYF.

V usage is TRBV30 and J usage is TRBJ1-5; 10 nucleotides match TRBD1. This CDR3 has 19 residues. The V and J ends lost 0 bases and 3 bases, in that order; junction bases with no gene match: 14. From germline, CDR1 is GTSNPN and CDR2 SVGIG (reference sequence). CDR3 sequence (DNA): TGTGCCTGGAGTGTACGTATATCGGACAGGGGGTTTTACAATCAGCCCCAGCATTTT. Translating gives CAWSVRISDRGFYNQPQHF.

The V gene is TRBV5-1, the J gene TRBJ1-1; no reliable D call. Trimming took off 2 bases at V and 1 base at J, with 12 bases between the two ends. Germline values: CDR1 SGHRS, CDR2 YFSETQ. This CDR3 region has 15 residues. The CDR3 sequence is CASSFVAAANTEAFF. CDR3 coding DNA: TGCGCCAGCAGCTTCGTAGCAGCAGCGAACACTGAAGCTTTCTTT.

This sequence joins TRBV6-4 and TRBJ2-3, with TRBD2 matching over 11 bases. The V and J ends lost 5 bases and 2 bases, in that order; junction bases with no gene match: 6. The CDR3 loop spans 16 amino acids. Germline values: CDR1 MRHNA, CDR2 SNTAGT. CDR3 in amino acids: CASSPLAGGFTDTQYF. CDR3 sequence (DNA): TGTGCCAGCAGTCCTCTAGCGGGGGGTTTCACAGATACGCAGTATTTT.

This chain connects TRBV29-1 to TRBJ2-7, with D maybe TRBD1 (6 bases). The CDR3 runs 15 residues. Germline-derived CDR1 and CDR2 are SQVTM and ANQGSEA. Trimming took 4 bases from V and 0 from J, leaving 16 bases between them. The CDR3 region has the DNA TGCAGCGTTGCCGAAGACAGGCTTTACTCCTACGAGCAGTACTTC. It translates to CSVAEDRLYSYEQYF.

V usage is TRBV5-4 and J usage is TRBJ2-2; TRBD2 matches 7 bases. The CDR3 consists of 17 residues. With V trimmed by 3 bases and J by 5 bases, 13 bases remained unmatched. Germline V lookup: CDR1 SGHNT, CDR2 YYREEE (reference sequence). CDR3 DNA: TGTGCCAGCAGCTGGGAGACTAGCCTGGGCGGAACCGGGGAGCTGTTTTTT. Protein sequence: CASSWETSLGGTGELFF.

This clone was recorded only once. The chain recombines TRBV30 with TRBJ1-1; D perhaps matches TRBD1 (5 bases). The CDR3 runs to 14 residues. Germline CDR1 reads GTSNPN; CDR2 reads SVGIG (reference sequence). With 7 bases removed from V and 1 base from J, the gap between germline ends came to 16 bases. CDR3 sequence (DNA): TGTGCCTCTTCCCGGGACTCCAGGAACACTGAAGCTTTCTTT. Protein: CASSRDSRNTEAFF.

The chain has TRBV6-5 and TRBJ1-6; TRBD1 matches 7 bases. The germline CDR1 and CDR2 sequences are MNHEY and SVGAGI. V was clipped by 4 bases and J by 4 bases; unmatched bases: 7. This CDR3 has 16 residues. As DNA, the CDR3 is TGTGCCAGCAGTTCCCCGACAGGGAGGTATAATTCACCCCTCCACTTT. Its translation: CASSSPTGRYNSPLHF.

The chain has TRBV6-5 and TRBJ1-5; 7 bases are shared with TRBD1. V shed 6 bases, J shed 7 bases, and the junction held 6 bases outside the gene matches. Germline CDR1 and CDR2: MNHEY and SVGAGI. This CDR3 has 13 residues. The CDR3: CASRSRGAQPQHF. Here the CDR3 DNA reads TGTGCCAGCAGGTCCAGGGGGGCGCAGCCCCAGCATTTT.

The genes are TRBV7-2 and TRBJ1-5; D remains unclear. Germline V gives CDR1 SGHTA, CDR2 FQGNSA. The V end was cut by 5 bases, the J end by 7 bases, with 15 bases between. CDR3 length equals 14 residues. The CDR3 nucleotides read TGTGCCAGCAGCCCGAGGGCAGAAAAGCAGCCCCAGCATTTT. Encoded protein: CASSPRAEKQPQHF.

The CDR3 spells CASSLAWGPNEKLFF. The CDR3 DNA sequence: TGTGCCAGCAGCTTAGCCTGGGGGCCGAATGAAAAACTGTTTTTT. The chain employs TRBV7-2 and TRBJ1-4; TRBD1 might be the D (6 bases). Germline CDR1 is SGHTA and CDR2 is FQGNSA. Trimming pared 0 bases from V and 5 bases from J, leaving 10 bases between. This CDR3 region has 15 residues.